This TCR beta chain emerged from a study of T cells in Graves' hyperthyroidism and ophthalmopathy. About this clonotype: As yet, its antigen is unknown.

Participants, patients aged 18 to 65, had newly diagnosed hyperthyroidism with a duration under 2 months. This sample holds PBMCs from 9.5 to 10 ml fresh peripheral blood. This CDR3 has 14 amino acids. Germline values: CDR1 SGHDN, CDR2 FVKESK. V gave up 0 bases and J gave up 7 bases, with 13 bases separating them. Study-wide results and limits: In simple terms, a model built on 13 V-J features told ophthalmopathy apart from stable hyperthyroidism. The model anticipated ophthalmopathy a median about six months pre-onset.

TCR beta CDR3 regions were amplified from RNA. The HTBI primer set served for first-round RT-PCR of the TCR CDR3. MiXCR was run by TCRdb on the multiplex PCR reads, yielding one entry per CDR3 protein. This sample has around 700,000 distinct CDR3 sequences, with roughly a sixth found just once. Sequencing was carried out using blood. The chain carries TRBV14 and TRBJ2-7; unclear D gene. The clonotype was recovered from a woman aged 50 to 65 with Graves' hyperthyroidism that later progressed to Graves' ophthalmopathy. CDR3 amino acids: CASSQEAGRREQYF. DNA of the CDR3: TGTGCCAGCAGCCAAGAGGCTGGCCGCAGAGAGCAGTACTTC.